The subject of this entry is one TCR delta chain. TCRdb re-called clones from the RT-PCR reads via CATT. The sample lists around 10,000 delta-chain clones, over 1% occurring once. These data are taken from a study of gamma-delta T cells after stem cell transplantation. V gave up 1 base and J gave up 0 bases; unmatched junction bases: 16. The CDR3 runs 21 residues. CDR1 and CDR2 (germline): GEAIGNYY, EKD. This clonotype was obtained from a human donor. It is not recorded whose cells these are; they may come from a transplant donor. Sequenced material: gamma-delta T cells. This chain uses TRDV2 with TRDJ1; 13 bases agree with TRDD3. CDR3 in DNA: TGTGCCTGTGACACGCTTGCAACACTGGGGGATACGCCCTTGAACACCGATAAACTCATCTTT. This translates into CACDTLATLGDTPLNTDKLIF.